In this sample, the clone carrying this T cell receptor (beta chain) turned up once. Antigen unknown. Repertoires were generated with immunoSEQ multiplex PCR, while TCRdb's copy carries only in-frame clones and drops some. The repertoire holds approximately 500,000 clones, with 90% to 96% as singletons. Germline V lookup: CDR1 SNHLY, CDR2 FYNNEI. This CDR3 is built from 15 residues. With V trimmed by 6 bases and J by 0 bases, 7 bases remained unmatched. The data were obtained in a study of shared clonotypes between healthy human individuals. Study-wide context: Each donor contributed plates that comprised three CD4 naive, three CD4 memory, two CD8 naive and one CD8 memory.

Study-wide findings and caveats: Having only a few donors restricted how much genetic and exposure-history diversity was captured.

The TCR was taken from a woman aged 25 to 39 in good health. Sequences were obtained from naive CD4+ T cells sorted from blood. This sample's subset: CD45RA+ positively selected. The chain joins TRBV2 to TRBJ1-1; 7 bases align to TRBD1. The CDR3 DNA follows: TGTGCCAGCAGGACTCAGGGGGGGATGAACACTGAAGCTTTCTTT. Amino acids: CASRTQGGMNTEAFF.